This T cell receptor beta chain was obtained from a study of blood T cell repertoires in COVID-19. Overall study context: T cells, B-cell-depleted T cells, or PBMCs provided the cDNA or gDNA that served as material.

Clones were read by immunoSEQ multiplex PCR, and TCRdb kept only the in-frame ones, dropping some. The sample has just over 300,000 clones; 75% to 90% are singletons. Donors were grouped by their self-reported clinical history. Cohort 3 recovery required two negative PCRs, clearance, or symptom resolution. This CDR3 has 15 residues. Germline trimming cut 5 bases from V and 4 bases from J; bases unmatched to any gene: 8. Germline V gives CDR1 SEHNR, CDR2 FQNEAQ (reference sequence). This receptor was obtained from a man between 25 and 39 years old who had recovered from COVID-19. Sequencing used PBMCs or T cells enriched from blood (not recorded which). J is TRBJ1-2 and V is TRBV7-9; 9 positions agree with TRBD1. The CDR3: CASSRTGGNIYGYTF. The CDR3, as DNA: TGTGCCAGCAGCCGTACAGGGGGCAATATCTATGGCTACACCTTC.